This T cell receptor (beta chain) was sequenced in a study of monozygotic twins with inflammatory bowel disease. Study-wide results and caveats: The data did not back a single strong IBD-associated clonotype or signal. Healthy co-twins had higher TCRbeta inverse Simpson diversity than their IBD twins.

Regarding this clonotype: The target antigen is unknown.

After re-calling the 5' RACE reads, TCRdb lists one entry per CDR3 protein, DNA absent. The listing records approximately 340,000 distinct CDR3 sequences. This CDR3 has 11 residues. The sequenced sample consisted of blood. This TCR was recovered from a human donor with ulcerative colitis or Crohn's disease, or a healthy co-twin of an affected twin (not recorded which). The chain couples TRBV12-3 or TRBV12-4 to TRBJ1-1. The CDR3 here is CASSLAVEAFF.